This TCR beta chain is drawn from a study of shared clonotypes between healthy human individuals. Study details: CD4 naive and CD4 memory each took three plates per donor, while CD8 naive took two and CD8 memory one.

CDR3 length: 14 amino acids. The germline V gene encodes CDR1 SGHNT and CDR2 YYREEE (reference sequence). Naivety among CD8 cells was defined by CD45RO negativity and positive CCR7 selection, thereby excluding terminally differentiated effector memory CD45RA+ cells. Recent acute infections and vaccinations were absent in the healthy HIV-negative adult donors. Concerning this clone: Its antigen is still unknown.

Notes on the study in general: Memory subsets generally showed smaller estimated richness than naive subsets did.

Some clones are missing from TCRdb's copy, which holds only in-frame ones; the method was immunoSEQ multiplex PCR. The sample records hundreds of thousands of clones, roughly 96% being singletons. The chain joins TRBV5-4 to TRBJ2-5, with TRBD2 matching 7 bases. The J call could be wrong; TRBJ2-7 is a better fit for the DNA end. The specimen was naive CD8+ T cells sorted from blood. The origin of this receptor is a woman aged 25 to 39 in good health. The CDR3 region is CASSLGGSPYEQYF. The DNA for the CDR3 is TGTGCCAGCAGCTTGGGCGGGAGTCCCTACGAGCAGTACTTC.